This passage covers 17 T cell receptor beta chains from one sample sequenced in a study of response to subunit inactivated influenza vaccine. TCRdb processed the RT-PCR reads anew with MiXCR; each CDR3 protein has one entry. The data show 280,000 or so distinct CDR3 sequences, less than 25% seen once. The sequencing used PBMCs from blood, collected 21 months after vaccination. The receptors were gathered from a man aged 45 to 75 who received an inactivated influenza vaccine.

The gene calls are TRBV12-3 or TRBV12-4 and TRBJ1-6; D gene uncertain. V was pared by 6 bases and J by 0 bases, with 15 bases between. The CDR3 is made up of 17 amino acids. This chain's CDR3 is CASSHLGFSSYNSPLHF. The CDR3 DNA is TGTGCCAGCAGCCACCTCGGATTTAGCTCCTATAATTCACCCCTCCACTTT.

The V and J genes are TRBV6-2 or TRBV6-3 and TRBJ1-5; 7 positions match TRBD1. Trimming at V came to 6 bases and at J to 0 bases, leaving 5 bases not matched to a gene. Germline V gene sequence: CDR1 MNHEY, CDR2 SVGEGT. The CDR3 length is 15 residues. In DNA form, the CDR3 reads TGTGCCAGCAGCCCGGACAGGTATAGCAATCAGCCCCAGCATTTT. Translated: CASSPDRYSNQPQHF.

This clonotype was found a few times. The chain is built from TRBV3-1 and TRBJ2-5; maybe TRBD2 (5 bases). CDR1 is LGHDT, CDR2 YNNKEL, per germline (reference sequence). The CDR3 sequence is 17 residues long. Trimming cost V 4 bases and J 1 base, with 19 bases left between them. The CDR3 DNA reads TGTGCCAGCAGCCTATATCGGTTGCGGGTCCGCCAAGAGACCCAGTACTTC. Protein product: CASSLYRLRVRQETQYF.

This clonotype was counted only a few times. The genes are TRBV18 and TRBJ2-5, with D hard to call. CDR3 length: 13 residues. V lost 3 bases, J lost 7 bases, and 12 bases lay in between. Per germline, CDR1 KGHSH and CDR2 LQKENI. The CDR3 spells CASSPDPKRTQYF. CDR3 in DNA: TGTGCCAGCTCACCCGACCCTAAGCGGACCCAGTACTTC.

The chain combines TRBV5-1 with TRBJ1-4; maybe TRBD1 (5 bases). The germline CDR1 and CDR2 sequences are SGHRS and YFSETQ. The CDR3 is made up of 14 amino acids. Trimming cost V 4 bases and J 8 bases, with 15 bases left between them. CDR3 nucleotide sequence: TGCGCCAGCAGCCAATCTTCAGGGAAAGAAAAACTGTTTTTT. Encoded protein: CASSQSSGKEKLFF.

DNA for the CDR3: TGTGCCAGCCGGCCCAGGTCTGATTCACCCCTCCACTTT. Amino acids: CASRPRSDSPLHF. The V gene is TRBV7-9, the J gene TRBJ1-6; unclear D gene. V lost 8 bases and J lost 8, with 13 bases in between. Germline CDR1 reads SEHNR; CDR2 reads FQNEAQ (reference sequence). The length of the CDR3 is 13 residues.

This chain links TRBV20-1 with TRBJ1-2, with a possible D match to TRBD1 (6 bases). The CDR3 runs to 13 residues. The V and J ends lost 7 bases and 4 bases respectively, with 16 bases between them. Per germline, CDR1 DFQATT and CDR2 SNEGSKA (reference sequence). The CDR3, as DNA: TGCAGTGTTAAAGCGGGGGGGCCCTATGGCTACACCTTC. Translation: CSVKAGGPYGYTF.

This clonotype was counted between two and nine times. The gene calls are TRBV4-2 and TRBJ1-4; 9 bases line up with TRBD1. Germline loops: CDR1 LGHNA, CDR2 YNFKEQ. The V gene end was trimmed by 0 bases and the J gene end by 4 bases; junction bases not matched to a gene: 12. The CDR3 consists of 19 residues. The CDR3 DNA is TGTGCCAGCAGCCAAGATTCCGCTACAGGGGGCCTTCTTAATGAAAAACTGTTTTTT. This gives the protein CASSQDSATGGLLNEKLFF.

At least ten counts were recorded for this clonotype. The rearrangement uses TRBV3-1 and TRBJ2-7; D is possibly TRBD2 (6 bases). CDR3 length: 16 amino acids. Germline assignment: CDR1 LGHDT and CDR2 YNNKEL (reference sequence). V shed 0 bases and J shed 0 bases, with 12 bases lying between them. The CDR3 loop is CASSQDPWRDSYEQYF. The CDR3, as DNA: TGTGCCAGCAGCCAAGATCCCTGGAGGGACTCCTACGAGCAGTACTTC.

This clonotype was picked up a small number of times. J is TRBJ2-7 and V is TRBV7-8; D is perhaps TRBD2 (6 bases). Trimming cost V 5 bases and J 4 bases, with 18 bases left between them. Germline values: CDR1 SGHVS, CDR2 FQNEAQ. The CDR3 is made up of 15 amino acids. CDR3 region: CASSTFSTRLYEQYF. The CDR3 DNA reads as TGTGCCAGCAGCACGTTCTCGACTAGGTTATACGAGCAGTACTTC.

This clonotype was seen a handful of times. The chain employs TRBV29-1 and TRBJ2-7; D unclear. The germline V gene has CDR1 SQVTM and CDR2 ANQGSEA. Trimming cost V 0 bases and J 3 bases, with 15 bases left between them. The CDR3 has 15 amino acids. As DNA, the CDR3 is TGCAGCGTTGAAGATTCGTACAGAAGATGCTACGAGCAGTACTTC. Translation: CSVEDSYRRCYEQYF.

This clonotype came up a few times. The chain employs TRBV4-2 and TRBJ2-1; D gene ambiguous. V gave up 0 bases and J gave up 5 bases, with 14 bases separating them. This CDR3 region has 16 residues. CDR1 is LGHNA and CDR2 is YNFKEQ in the germline V gene. The CDR3 region is CASSQEARTTDNEQFF. CDR3 sequence (DNA): TGTGCCAGCAGCCAAGAGGCGCGCACTACCGACAATGAGCAGTTCTTC.

This chain joins TRBV7-2 and TRBJ1-3; no reliable D call. The CDR3 covers 17 residues. The germline gives CDR1 SGHTA, CDR2 FQGNSA. Trimming shortened V by 2 bases and J by 4 bases, and 18 bases separated the two germline ends. The chain's CDR3 is CASSLSTRMLSGNTIYF. CDR3 coding DNA: TGTGCCAGCAGCTTATCGACCAGAATGCTCTCCGGAAACACCATATATTTT.

The chain links TRBV3-1 to TRBJ2-1; 12 bases fit TRBD2. There are 15 residues in the CDR3. Germline-derived CDR1 and CDR2 are LGHDT and YNNKEL (reference sequence). The ends lost 1 base at V and 9 bases at J; junction bases unmatched: 4. The CDR3 sequence is CASSQVLAGGGEQFF. CDR3 coding DNA: TGTGCCAGCAGCCAAGTGCTAGCGGGAGGGGGTGAGCAGTTCTTC.

This clonotype came up many times. Here the CDR3 DNA reads TGTGCCAGCACCCCGGGACAGGGGGCGGAAGACTATGGCTACACCTTC. The encoded protein is CASTPGQGAEDYGYTF. This chain links TRBV12-3 or TRBV12-4 with TRBJ1-2, with 12 bases that match TRBD1. V lost 7 bases and J lost 3; bases outside the gene matches: 9. There are 16 residues in the CDR3.

This chain uses TRBV11-2 with TRBJ2-1; D call uncertain. Between the trimmed V and J ends, which lost 1 base and 4 bases, there was a span of 11 bases. Germline CDR1 SGHAT, CDR2 FQNNGV. CDR3 length equals 15 residues. The CDR3: CASSLGVTTYNEQFF. CDR3 coding DNA: TGTGCCAGCAGCTTAGGTGTTACTACTTACAATGAGCAGTTCTTC.

J is TRBJ2-5 and V is TRBV10-3; 10 bases agree with TRBD2. The germline CDR1 and CDR2 sequences are ENHRY and SYGVKD. J gave up 2 bases and V 5 bases, and 5 bases lay outside the gene matches. This CDR3 is built from 15 residues. The CDR3 here is CAISKLAGTQETQYF. In nucleotides, the CDR3 is TGTGCCATCAGTAAACTAGCGGGGACGCAAGAGACCCAGTACTTC.